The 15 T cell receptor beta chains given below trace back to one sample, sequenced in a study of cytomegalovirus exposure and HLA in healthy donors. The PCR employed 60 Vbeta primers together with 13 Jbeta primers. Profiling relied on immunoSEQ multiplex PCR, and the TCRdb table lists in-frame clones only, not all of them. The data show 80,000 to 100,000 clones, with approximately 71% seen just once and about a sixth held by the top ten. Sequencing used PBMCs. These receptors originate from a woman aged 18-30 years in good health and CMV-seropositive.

CDR3 protein: CASSYRAETQYF. CDR3 bases: TGTGCCAGCAGTTACAGGGCAGAGACCCAGTACTTC. This chain connects TRBV5-6 to TRBJ2-5, with D tentatively TRBD1 (6 bases). The germline gives CDR1 SGHDT, CDR2 YYEEEE. This CDR3 spans 12 amino acids. The V end was cut by 5 bases, the J end by 4 bases, with 9 bases between. The full variable domain, with the rest looked up from reference TRBV5-6 and TRBJ2-5, is DAGVTQSPTHLIKTRGQQVTLRCSPKSGHDTVSWYQQALGQGPQFIFQYYEEEERQRGNFPDRFSGHQFPNYSSELNVNALLLGDSALYLCASSYRAETQYFGPGTRLLVL.

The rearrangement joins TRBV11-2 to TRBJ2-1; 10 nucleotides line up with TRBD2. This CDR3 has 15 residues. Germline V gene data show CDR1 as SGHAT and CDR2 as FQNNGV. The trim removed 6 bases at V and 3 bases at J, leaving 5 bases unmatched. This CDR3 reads CASSRGLANYNEQFF. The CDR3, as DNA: TGTGCCAGCAGTCGGGGACTAGCGAACTACAATGAGCAGTTCTTC.

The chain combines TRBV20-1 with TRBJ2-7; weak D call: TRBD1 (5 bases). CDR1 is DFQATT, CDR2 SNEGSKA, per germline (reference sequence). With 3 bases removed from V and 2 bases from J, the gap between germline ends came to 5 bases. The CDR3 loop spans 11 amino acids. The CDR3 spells CSARDTYEQYF. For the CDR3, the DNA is TGCAGTGCTAGGGACACCTACGAGCAGTACTTC.

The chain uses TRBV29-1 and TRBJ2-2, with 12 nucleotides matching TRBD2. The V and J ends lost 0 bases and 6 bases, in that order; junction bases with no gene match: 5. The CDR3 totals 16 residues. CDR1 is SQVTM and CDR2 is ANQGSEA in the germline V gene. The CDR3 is CSVEEGGLAGSGELFF. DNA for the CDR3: TGCAGCGTTGAAGAAGGTGGACTAGCGGGATCCGGGGAGCTGTTTTTT.

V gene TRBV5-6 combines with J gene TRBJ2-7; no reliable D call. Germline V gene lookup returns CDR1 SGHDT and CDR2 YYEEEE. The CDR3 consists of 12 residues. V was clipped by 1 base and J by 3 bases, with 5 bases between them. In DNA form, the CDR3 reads TGTGCCAGCAGCTTGTACAGCTACGAGCAGTACTTC. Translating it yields CASSLYSYEQYF. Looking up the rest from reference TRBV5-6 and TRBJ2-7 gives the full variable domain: DAGVTQSPTHLIKTRGQQVTLRCSPKSGHDTVSWYQQALGQGPQFIFQYYEEEERQRGNFPDRFSGHQFPNYSSELNVNALLLGDSALYLCASSLYSYEQYFGPGTRLTVT.

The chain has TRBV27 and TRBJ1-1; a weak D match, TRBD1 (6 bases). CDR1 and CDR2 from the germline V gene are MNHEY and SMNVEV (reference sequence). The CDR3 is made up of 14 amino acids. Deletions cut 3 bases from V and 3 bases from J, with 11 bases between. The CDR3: CASSFWEGDTEAFF. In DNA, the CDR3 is TGTGCCAGCAGTTTTTGGGAGGGGGACACTGAAGCTTTCTTT.

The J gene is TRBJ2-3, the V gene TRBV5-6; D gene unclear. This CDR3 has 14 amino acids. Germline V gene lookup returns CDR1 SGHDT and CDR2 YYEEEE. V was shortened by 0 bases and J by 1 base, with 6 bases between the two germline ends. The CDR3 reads CASSLDAGTDTQYF. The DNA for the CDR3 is TGTGCCAGCAGCTTGGACGCGGGCACAGATACGCAGTATTTT.

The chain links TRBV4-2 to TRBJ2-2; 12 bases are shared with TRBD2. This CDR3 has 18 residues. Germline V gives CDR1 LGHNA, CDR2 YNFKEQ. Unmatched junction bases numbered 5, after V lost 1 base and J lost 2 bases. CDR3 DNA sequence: TGTGCCAGCAGCCAAGCACTAGCGGGGGGAGGAAACACCGGGGAGCTGTTTTTT. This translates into CASSQALAGGGNTGELFF.

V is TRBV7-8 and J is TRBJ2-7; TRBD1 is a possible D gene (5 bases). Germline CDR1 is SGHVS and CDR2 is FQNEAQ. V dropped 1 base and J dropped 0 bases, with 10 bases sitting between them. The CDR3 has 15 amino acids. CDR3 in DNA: TGTGCCAGCAGCTTAGTTTCACAGGACTCCTACGAGCAGTACTTC. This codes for CASSLVSQDSYEQYF.

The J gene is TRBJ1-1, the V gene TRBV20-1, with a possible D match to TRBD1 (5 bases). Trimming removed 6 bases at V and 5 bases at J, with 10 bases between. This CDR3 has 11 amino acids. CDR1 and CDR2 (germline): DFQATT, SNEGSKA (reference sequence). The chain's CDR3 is CSAEAGTEAFF. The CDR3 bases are TGCAGTGCAGAGGCAGGGACTGAAGCTTTCTTT.

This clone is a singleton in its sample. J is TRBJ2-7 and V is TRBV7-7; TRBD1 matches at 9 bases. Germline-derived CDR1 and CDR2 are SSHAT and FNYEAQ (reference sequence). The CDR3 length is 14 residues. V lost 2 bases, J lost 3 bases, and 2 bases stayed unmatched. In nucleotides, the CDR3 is TGTGCCAGCAGCTTAAGACAGGGGGGCTACGAGCAGTACTTC. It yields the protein CASSLRQGGYEQYF.

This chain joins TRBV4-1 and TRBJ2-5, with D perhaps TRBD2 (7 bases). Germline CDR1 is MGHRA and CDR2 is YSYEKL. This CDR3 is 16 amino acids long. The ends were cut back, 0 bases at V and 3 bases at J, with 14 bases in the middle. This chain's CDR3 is CASSQEVGGPKETQYF. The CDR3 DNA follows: TGCGCCAGCAGCCAAGAGGTGGGGGGGCCGAAAGAGACCCAGTACTTC.

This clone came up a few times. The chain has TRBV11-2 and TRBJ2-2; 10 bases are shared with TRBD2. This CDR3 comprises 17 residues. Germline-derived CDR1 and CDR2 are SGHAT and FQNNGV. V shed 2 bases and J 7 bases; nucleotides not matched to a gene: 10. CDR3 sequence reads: CASSLNQAGGPYGELFF. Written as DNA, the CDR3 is TGTGCCAGCAGCTTAAATCAAGCGGGGGGGCCCTACGGGGAGCTGTTTTTT.

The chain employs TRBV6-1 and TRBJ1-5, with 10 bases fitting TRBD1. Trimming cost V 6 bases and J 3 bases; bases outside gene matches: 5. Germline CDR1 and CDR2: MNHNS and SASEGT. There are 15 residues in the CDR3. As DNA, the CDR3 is TGTGCCAGCAGACCCGGGACAGGGGTCAATCAGCCCCAGCATTTT. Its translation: CASRPGTGVNQPQHF.

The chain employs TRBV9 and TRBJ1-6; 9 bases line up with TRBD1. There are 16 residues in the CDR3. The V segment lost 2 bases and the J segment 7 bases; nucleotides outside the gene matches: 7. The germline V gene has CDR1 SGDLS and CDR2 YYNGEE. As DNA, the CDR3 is TGTGCCAGCAGCGTCGACACCGGGACAGGGAATTCACCCCTCCACTTT. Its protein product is CASSVDTGTGNSPLHF.